The 19 T cell receptor beta chains listed next were all sequenced from one sample in a study of CD8+ T cells in alopecia areata. cDNA serving as the sequencing template came from extracted, reverse transcribed RNA. Data came from immunoSEQ multiplex PCR; TCRdb stores just in-frame clones and leaves some out. Of fewer than 250,000 clones in the sample, roughly two fifths were seen once. Treatment described: oral pan-JAK inhibitor, 5-10 mg twice daily. This material consisted of CD4+ T cells sorted from blood, taken at approximately week 31, from a patient treated with tofacitinib. Receptors originate from a human donor with alopecia areata.

This clone was counted only a few times. Other nucleotide sequences from this sample produce the same CDR3. In DNA, the CDR3 is TGCAGCGTAGGAGGTAGCTCCTACGAGCAGTACTTC. It encodes CSVGGSSYEQYF. This rearrangement joins TRBV29-1 to TRBJ2-7, with TRBD2 as a possible D gene (5 bases). The V end was cut by 6 bases, the J end by 0 bases, with 9 bases between. This CDR3 comprises 12 residues. Germline CDR1 SQVTM, CDR2 ANQGSEA.

Worth noting for this clone: Different DNA sequences within this sample yield the same CDR3. The chain employs TRBV29-1 and TRBJ1-1, with a possible D match to TRBD1 (6 bases). The germline V gene has CDR1 SQVTM and CDR2 ANQGSEA. Trimming stripped 5 bases from V and 0 bases from J, with 10 bases between. The CDR3 sequence is 13 residues long. The CDR3 DNA reads TGCAGCGTTTCAGGACAGATGAACACTGAAGCTTTCTTT. Amino acids: CSVSGQMNTEAFF.

This clone was counted only a few times. The rearrangement joins TRBV9 to TRBJ1-2; 10 positions match TRBD1. This CDR3 has 17 amino acids. Looked up from germline, CDR1 is SGDLS and CDR2 is YYNGEE. V shed 0 bases, J shed 8 bases, and the junction held 13 bases outside the gene matches. As DNA, the CDR3 is TGTGCCAGCAGCGTAGCAAATGCGTGGGGACAGGGGAGCGGCTACACCTTC. This encodes CASSVANAWGQGSGYTF.

In its sample, this clone was seen a few times. The chain couples TRBV7-9 to TRBJ2-7; 7 bases agree with TRBD1. J was trimmed by 0 bases and V by 5 bases; bases with no gene match: 4. Germline V gene data show CDR1 as SEHNR and CDR2 as FQNEAQ (reference sequence). The CDR3 is 14 amino acids. The CDR3 DNA sequence: TGTGCCAGCAGCCCCGGGACAGTCTCCTACGAGCAGTACTTC. It specifies CASSPGTVSYEQYF.

This chain uses TRBV5-1 with TRBJ2-5; 9 nucleotides match TRBD2. Germline V gives CDR1 SGHRS, CDR2 YFSETQ. Unmatched junction bases numbered 11, after V lost 6 bases and J lost 5 bases. The CDR3 covers 15 residues. CDR3 sequence: CASTRGSGRPETQYF. The CDR3 bases are TGCGCCAGCACCCGGGGAAGCGGGAGGCCGGAGACCCAGTACTTC. Full variable domain (outside the CDR3, taken from reference TRBV5-1 and TRBJ2-5): KAGVTQTPRYLIKTRGQQVTLSCSPISGHRSVSWYQQTPGQGLQFLFEYFSETQRNKGNFPGRFSGRQFSNSRSEMNVSTLELGDSALYLCASTRGSGRPETQYFGPGTRLLVL.

There are a few counts of this clone. This chain links TRBV6-5 with TRBJ2-3; 7 bases are a match to TRBD1. Trimming removed 2 bases from V and 2 bases from J; junction bases left unmatched: 7. The CDR3 has 16 amino acids. Germline values: CDR1 MNHEY, CDR2 SVGAGI. The CDR3: CASSYRGRMDTDTQYF. The CDR3 bases are TGTGCCAGCAGTTACAGGGGGCGGATGGACACAGATACGCAGTATTTT.

This clone showed up just a few times. This chain links TRBV19 with TRBJ1-2; TRBD1 is a possible D gene (5 bases). The CDR3 spans 14 residues. Germline values: CDR1 LNHDA, CDR2 SQIVND (reference sequence). Trimming cost V 8 bases and J 3 bases, with 16 bases left between them. CDR3 in DNA: TGTGCCAGTGCCGAAGGGGCCTACGACTATGGCTACACCTTC. This sequence encodes CASAEGAYDYGYTF.

This chain joins TRBV4-1 and TRBJ1-5; D gene uncertain. The CDR3 consists of 14 residues. Trimming pared 0 bases from V and 6 bases from J, leaving 9 bases between. Germline CDR1 MGHRA, CDR2 YSYEKL. The CDR3 nucleotides read TGCGCCAGCAGCCAAGACAATCGGGCTCAGCCCCAGCATTTT. Translating it yields CASSQDNRAQPQHF.

The sample holds a few counts of this clone. This chain joins TRBV10-3 and TRBJ2-7, with 11 bases fitting TRBD1. Germline values: CDR1 ENHRY, CDR2 SYGVKD. Trimming removed 8 bases from V and 2 bases from J; junction bases left unmatched: 5. This CDR3 region has 14 residues. The CDR3 reads CAISWGQGAYEQYF. The CDR3, as DNA: TGTGCCATCTCTTGGGGACAGGGGGCCTACGAGCAGTACTTC.

V and J are TRBV30 and TRBJ1-5; 7 nucleotides match TRBD1. The CDR3 totals 13 residues. Trimming cost V 5 bases and J 2 bases; bases outside gene matches: 3. Germline V gene data show CDR1 as GTSNPN and CDR2 as SVGIG (reference sequence). The CDR3 nucleotides read TGTGCCTGGGCTACAGGGGGCAATCAGCCCCAGCATTTT. Translating it yields CAWATGGNQPQHF.

This rearrangement joins TRBV5-6 to TRBJ1-2, with D uncertain. V lost 4 bases, J lost 6 bases, and 19 bases lay in between. The length of the CDR3 is 15 residues. Germline values: CDR1 SGHDT, CDR2 YYEEEE. This chain's CDR3 is CASSLNLWTVDGYTF. The CDR3 bases are TGTGCCAGCAGCCTAAACCTCTGGACCGTGGATGGCTACACCTTC.

The rearrangement links TRBV30 to TRBJ1-1; 8 bases align to TRBD1. The V segment lost 4 bases and the J segment 11 bases; nucleotides outside the gene matches: 15. The CDR3 is made up of 14 amino acids. Germline V lookup: CDR1 GTSNPN, CDR2 SVGIG (reference sequence). The CDR3 spells CAWIGTGLLLRAFF. In DNA, the CDR3 is TGTGCCTGGATTGGGACAGGCCTCCTCCTGAGGGCTTTCTTT.

The rearrangement uses TRBV1 and TRBJ2-7; the table's TRBD2 call for D was not verified on the DNA. TRBV1 is a pseudogene segment. CDR3 length equals 17 residues. CDR3 in amino acids: CTSSLTTGTSGYYEQYF. The CDR3 nucleotides are TGCACCAGCAGCCTAACCACCGGGACTAGCGGGTATTACGAGCAGTACTTC.

This clone was observed a handful of times. This chain links TRBV27 with TRBJ2-3; unclear D gene. V dropped 2 bases and J dropped 7 bases, with 13 bases sitting between them. This CDR3 has 14 residues. CDR1 and CDR2 from the germline V gene are MNHEY and SMNVEV (reference sequence). The CDR3 is CASSLTVPPNTQYF. The CDR3 DNA follows: TGTGCCAGCAGTTTAACAGTTCCTCCGAATACGCAGTATTTT.

The rearrangement links TRBV27 to TRBJ2-7; no reliable D call. V shed 0 bases and J shed 0 bases, with 9 bases lying between them. The germline V gene has CDR1 MNHEY and CDR2 SMNVEV (reference sequence). The CDR3 length is 15 residues. DNA for the CDR3: TGTGCCAGCAGTTTATCAAGCAGAAGCTCCTACGAGCAGTACTTC. Its translation is CASSLSSRSSYEQYF.

The chain joins TRBV5-6 to TRBJ1-1; D is unclear. Looked up from germline, CDR1 is SGHDT and CDR2 is YYEEEE. Trimming left V 0 bases short and J 0 bases short, with 6 bases between. The CDR3 is 14 residues long. The CDR3 nucleotides are TGTGCCAGCAGCTTGGAGGTCGTGAACACTGAAGCTTTCTTT. Translated, it gives CASSLEVVNTEAFF.

The chain uses TRBV19 and TRBJ2-1, with 7 bases identical to TRBD2. Looked up from germline, CDR1 is LNHDA and CDR2 is SQIVND (reference sequence). This CDR3 spans 14 amino acids. V was pared by 4 bases and J by 0 bases, with 0 bases of the junction left unmatched. CDR3 residues: CASSSGSSYNEQFF. In nucleotides, the CDR3 is TGTGCCAGTAGTAGCGGGAGCTCCTACAATGAGCAGTTCTTC.

The chain carries TRBV19 and TRBJ2-1, with a tentative D call TRBD1 (5 bases). The CDR3 sequence is 15 residues long. Germline-derived CDR1 and CDR2 are LNHDA and SQIVND (reference sequence). Trimming removed 6 bases from V and 6 bases from J, with 18 bases in between. CDR3 bases: TGTGCCAGTAGCCTATCCCTGATCAGGGTCAATGAGCAGTTCTTC. It is translated as CASSLSLIRVNEQFF.

This chain connects TRBV6-4 to TRBJ1-3; D gene uncertain. Trimming pared 1 base from V and 0 bases from J, leaving 7 bases between. This CDR3 has 15 amino acids. CDR1 and CDR2 from the germline V gene are MRHNA and SNTAGT. The DNA of the CDR3 is TGTGCCAGCAGTGACTTAACCTTCTCTGGAAACACCATATATTTT. It specifies CASSDLTFSGNTIYF.